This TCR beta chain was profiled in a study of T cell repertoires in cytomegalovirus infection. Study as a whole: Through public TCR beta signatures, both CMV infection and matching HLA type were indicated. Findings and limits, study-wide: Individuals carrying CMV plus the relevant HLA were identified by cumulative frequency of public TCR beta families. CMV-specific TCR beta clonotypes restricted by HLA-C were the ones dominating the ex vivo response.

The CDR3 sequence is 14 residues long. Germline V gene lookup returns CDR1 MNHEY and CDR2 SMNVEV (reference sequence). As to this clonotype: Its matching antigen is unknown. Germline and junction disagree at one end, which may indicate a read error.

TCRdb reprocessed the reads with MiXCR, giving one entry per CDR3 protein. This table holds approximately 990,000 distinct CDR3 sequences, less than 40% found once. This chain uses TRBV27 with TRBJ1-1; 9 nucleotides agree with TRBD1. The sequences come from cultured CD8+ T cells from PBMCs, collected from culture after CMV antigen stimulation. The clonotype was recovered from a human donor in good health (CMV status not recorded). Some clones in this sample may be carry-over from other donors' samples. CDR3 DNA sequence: TGTGCCAGCAGTTACAGGGGGCCGGGGACTGAAGCTTTATTT. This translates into CASSYRGPGTEALF.